The rows below give T cell receptor beta chains drawn from one sample of a study of blood T cells in healthy people across ages. TCRdb reanalysed the 5' RACE reads using MiXCR and keeps one entry per CDR3 protein. The sample carries 1.5 million to 2 million distinct CDR3 sequences, around 48% recorded once. The sample comprised blood. All receptors come from a woman aged 40 to 50 in good health. Both conserved end residues are part of each CDR3. The order of the fields is J gene, clone size, D gene, V gene, CDR3 DNA, CDR3 protein. D genes are given only for firm matches. Clone sizes are given selectively: once, few, many, or a class where the clone is expanded.

TRBJ2-5,few,-,TRBV7-8,TGTGCCAGCAGCTTAGGCGCAGGGGCGCACTTAGAGACCCAGTACTTC,CASSLGAGAHLETQYF
TRBJ2-5,-,TRBD1,TRBV20-1,TGCAGTGGGACGGACAGGGGACGTGAGACCCAGTACTTC,CSGTDRGRETQYF
TRBJ2-1,-,TRBD1,TRBV28,TGTGCCAGCAGTTCCCCTCGGGACAGGGTTTACAATGAGCAGTTCTTC,CASSSPRDRVYNEQFF
TRBJ2-1,few,TRBD2,TRBV6-5,TGTGCCAGCACCAAAAGCGGGATCTACAATGAGCAGTTCTTC,CASTKSGIYNEQFF
TRBJ2-7,-,-,TRBV21-1,TGTGCCAGCAGCAAACGAGCCTACCCCAATGAGCAGTACTTC,CASSKRAYPNEQYF
TRBJ2-5,-,-,TRBV7-2,TGTGCCAGCAGCCGAGTCGTGGGGGACCAAGAGACCCAGTACTTC,CASSRVVGDQETQYF
TRBJ1-1,once,TRBD1,TRBV6-6,TGTGCCAGCAGTAAAGGACAGGGGGCGGAGAACACTGAAGCTTTCTTT,CASSKGQGAENTEAFF
TRBJ2-7,-,-,TRBV20-1,TGCAGTGCTAGGCCCCTTCTCGAGCAGTACTTC,CSARPLLEQYF
TRBJ2-5,-,-,TRBV5-8,TGTGCCAGCAGCTTGGGATGGAGCCAAGAGACCCAGTACTTC,CASSLGWSQETQYF
TRBJ2-1,-,-,TRBV6-2/TRBV6-3,TGTGCCAGCAGTTTACAGCTTTACAATGAGCAGTTCTTC,CASSLQLYNEQFF
TRBJ1-4,-,TRBD1,TRBV29-1,TGCAGCGTGACGACAGGGGGCCGGGAAAAACTGTTTTTT,CSVTTGGREKLFF
TRBJ2-5,few,-,TRBV2,TGTGCCAGCAGTCTACCTCCCACGCGAATGGGCGTAGGGCAGTACTTC,CASSLPPTRMGVGQYF
TRBJ2-1,few,-,TRBV7-2,TGTGCCAGCAGCCCGAGTCTGGGACATGAGCAGTTCTTC,CASSPSLGHEQFF
TRBJ2-3,-,-,TRBV6-6,TGTGCCAGCAGTTCGCCGCGCGTTAGCACAGATACGCAGTATTTT,CASSSPRVSTDTQYF
TRBJ2-3,-,-,TRBV24-1,TGTGCCACCAGTGATTTGAGTGGCGACATTACAGATACGCAGTATTTT,CATSDLSGDITDTQYF
TRBJ2-3,few,TRBD1,TRBV28,TGTGCCAGCAGTTCGCTCGGGACAGGGAAGGGAGGCACAGATACGCAGTATTTT,CASSSLGTGKGGTDTQYF
TRBJ2-1,-,TRBD1,TRBV29-1,TGCAGCGGGGACAGGGGGAGCAATGAGCAGTTCTTC,CSGDRGSNEQFF
TRBJ2-5,-,-,TRBV29-1,TGCAGCGTTGAATTAGGGGTCTGGGAGCAGTACTTC,CSVELGVWEQYF
TRBJ2-1,once,-,TRBV14,TGTGCCAGCAGCCTCCAGGGATGGGAACAGTTCTTC,CASSLQGWEQFF
TRBJ2-4,-,-,TRBV19,TGTGCCAGTAGTATAGACACGGGACGGATAGCCAAAAACATTCAGTACTTC,CASSIDTGRIAKNIQYF
TRBJ2-1,-,-,TRBV6-1,TGTGCCAGCAGGGCGAGAGGGGGGGAAAAATCCTACAATGAGCAGTTCTTC,CASRARGGEKSYNEQFF
TRBJ1-4,-,-,TRBV2,TGTGCCAGCAGAGCGACAGAATTGGAAAAACTGTTTTTT,CASRATELEKLFF
TRBJ2-1,few,-,TRBV5-1,TGCGCCAGCAGCCCCCAGGAATACAATGAGCAGTTCTTC,CASSPQEYNEQFF
TRBJ2-1,-,TRBD1,TRBV6-2/TRBV6-3,TGTGCCAGCAGCCGGGACAGCAAGCAGTTCTTC,CASSRDSKQFF
TRBJ2-7,many,-,TRBV7-6,TGTGCCAGCAGCTTAAACAGGGACGACGAGCAGTACTTC,CASSLNRDDEQYF
TRBJ2-4,-,-,TRBV28,TGTGCCAGCAAGGGGGCGGGGGATACCGTAGCCAAAAACATTCAGTACTTC,CASKGAGDTVAKNIQYF
TRBJ2-1,-,-,TRBV6-5,TGTGCCAGCAGTTACCCGACAGCCAGCAATGAGCAGTTCTTC,CASSYPTASNEQFF
TRBJ2-7,few,-,TRBV27,TGTGCCAGCAGTTTATCGCTGTGGGCTAGCGCTCCCTACGAGCAGTACTTC,CASSLSLWASAPYEQYF
TRBJ2-3,few,TRBD2,TRBV12-3/TRBV12-4,TGTGCCAGCAGTTTCAGCGGGGGGAAGCAGTATTTT,CASSFSGGKQYF
TRBJ2-4,few,-,TRBV6-2/TRBV6-3,TGTGCCAGCAGTTACGGGGCAGGGGCCAAAAACATTCAGTACTTC,CASSYGAGAKNIQYF
TRBJ1-3,-,-,TRBV2,TGTGCCAGCAGAGCGGGACCTCCGACCTCTGGAAACACCATATATTTT,CASRAGPPTSGNTIYF
TRBJ2-5,-,TRBD1,TRBV7-8,TGTGCCAGCAGCCGACTTCAGGGACAGGGCGCCTCCGCACTGGAGACCCAGTACTTC,CASSRLQGQGASALETQYF
TRBJ1-2,few,-,TRBV20-1,TGCAGTGCTAACGTCCTGGGGGGGGCGAGAGTATTTTATGGCTACACCTTC,CSANVLGGARVFYGYTF
TRBJ1-3,once,-,TRBV7-2,TGTGCCAGCAGCTTATTTCCGCGTTCGGACACCATATATTTT,CASSLFPRSDTIYF
TRBJ2-3,-,-,TRBV3-1,TGTGCCAGCAGCCAAGATACCCAAGATACGCAGTATTTT,CASSQDTQDTQYF
TRBJ2-3,few,TRBD2,TRBV12-3/TRBV12-4,TGTGCCAGCAGTTCCGGGACTAGCGTTAAAGATACGCAGTATTTT,CASSSGTSVKDTQYF
TRBJ1-5,-,-,TRBV20-1,TGCAGTGCTAGAGATCCTGCAGGCAACCAGCCCCAGCATTTT,CSARDPAGNQPQHF
TRBJ2-7,-,-,TRBV20-1,TGCACCGGCGGGACCGGCTACGAGCAGTACTTC,CTGGTGYEQYF
TRBJ1-2,-,-,TRBV20-1,TGCAGTGCGGGGTTGGGTCCCGAGGGCTACACCTTC,CSAGLGPEGYTF
TRBJ2-1,-,-,TRBV20-1,TGCAGTGCTACTGGCCCGGGGACCAGCTCCTACAATGAGCAGTTCTTC,CSATGPGTSSYNEQFF
TRBJ2-6,-,-,TRBV6-2/TRBV6-3,TGTGCCAGCACCTGGGACGTCAGTACCCTCTCTGGGGCCAACGTCCTGACTTTC,CASTWDVSTLSGANVLTF
TRBJ1-2,once,TRBD1,TRBV20-1,TGCAGTGCTAGGGTCAGGGGGCAGGAAAACTATGGCTACACCTTC,CSARVRGQENYGYTF
TRBJ1-5,-,-,TRBV28,TGTGCCAGCATGGTACGGGCCAGGGCTGACGGGCGCCGTCAGCCCCAGCATTTT,CASMVRARADGRRQPQHF
TRBJ2-7,-,TRBD2,TRBV3-1,TGTGCCAGCAGCCATCGACCGGGACTAGCGGTCTACGAGCAGTACTTC,CASSHRPGLAVYEQYF
TRBJ1-2,-,-,TRBV28,TGTGCCAGCAGTCCGGGGGGCGGCCTGGGTGGCTACACCTTC,CASSPGGGLGGYTF
TRBJ2-3,-,TRBD2,TRBV28,TGTGCCAGCACGGGACTAGCGGGGGTCCCGTATTTT,CASTGLAGVPYF
TRBJ2-5,-,-,TRBV12-3/TRBV12-4,TGTGCCAGCAGGCCAACGGGTTCGGAGACCCAGTACTTC,CASRPTGSETQYF
TRBJ2-3,-,-,TRBV28,TGTGCCAGCAGTTCTACTAGGCCCCCACCCTATACGCAGTATTTT,CASSSTRPPPYTQYF
TRBJ1-1,-,TRBD1,TRBV5-5,TGTGCCAGCAGCCTCTGGACAGGGGAGACTGAAGCTTTCTTT,CASSLWTGETEAFF
TRBJ1-2,-,-,TRBV20-1,TGCAGTGCTAGAGATCGGCGGCAGGGTGCCTATGGCTACACCTTC,CSARDRRQGAYGYTF